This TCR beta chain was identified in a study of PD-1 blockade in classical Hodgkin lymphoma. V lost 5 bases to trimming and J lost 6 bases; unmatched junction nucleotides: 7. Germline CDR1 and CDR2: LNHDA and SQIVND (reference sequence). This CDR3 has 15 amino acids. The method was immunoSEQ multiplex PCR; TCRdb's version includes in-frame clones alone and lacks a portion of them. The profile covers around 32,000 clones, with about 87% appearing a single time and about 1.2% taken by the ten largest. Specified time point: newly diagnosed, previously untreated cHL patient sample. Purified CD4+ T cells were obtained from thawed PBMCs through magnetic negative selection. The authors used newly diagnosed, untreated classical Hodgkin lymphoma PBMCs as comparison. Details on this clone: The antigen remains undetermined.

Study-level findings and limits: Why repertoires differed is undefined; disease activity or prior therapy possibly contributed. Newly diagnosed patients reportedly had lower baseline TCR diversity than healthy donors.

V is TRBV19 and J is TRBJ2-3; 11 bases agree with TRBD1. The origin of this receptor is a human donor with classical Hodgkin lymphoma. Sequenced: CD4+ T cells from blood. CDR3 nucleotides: TGTGCCAGTAGTCCGAGCGGACAGGGGGCTGATACGCAGTATTTT. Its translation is CASSPSGQGADTQYF.